This T cell receptor (beta chain) was identified during a study of STAT5B mutations in CD4+ large granular lymphocyte leukemia. Regarding the study as a whole: TRBV06-family usage was enriched in top patient clones (8/27) versus controls (2/35).

Trimming cost V 6 bases and J 4 bases; bases outside gene matches: 5. Germline CDR1 KGHSH, CDR2 LQKENI. The CDR3 loop spans 14 amino acids. In the case of this clone: Its matching antigen is unknown.

As processed by the authors: A productive frequency of 2.59 x 10-5 was the lowest detectable. Data came from immunoSEQ multiplex PCR; TCRdb stores just in-frame clones and leaves some out. V and J calls and clone size are as listed in that table; D and trimming were resolved from the DNA. This sample has 20,000 to 25,000 clones; about 79% occur once, and the top ten carry 4%. The source of this sequence is a human donor in good health. The chain couples TRBV18 to TRBJ2-7, with 11 bases fitting TRBD2. Sequencing was performed on CD4+ T cells from blood buffy coats. Here the CDR3 reads CASSPGTSGYEQYF. DNA of the CDR3: TGTGCCAGCTCGCCGGGGACTAGCGGTTACGAGCAGTACTTC. Looking up the rest from reference TRBV18 and TRBJ2-7 gives the full variable domain: NAGVMQNPRHLVRRRGQEARLRCSPMKGHSHVYWYRQLPEEGLKFMVYLQKENIIDESGMPKERFSAEFPKEGPSILRIQQVVRGDSAAYFCASSPGTSGYEQYFGPGTRLTVT.